This T cell receptor (beta chain) was captured in a study of cytomegalovirus exposure and HLA in healthy donors. General study results and limits: Evidence from a later analysis indicated that most CMV-associated TCR beta chains looked HLA-restricted. In the analysis, some V segments, TRBV6-2 and TRBV6-3 included, were excluded as indistinguishable.

CDR1 and CDR2 from the germline V gene are SNHLY and FYNNEI. V shed 3 bases, J shed 6 bases, and the junction held 6 bases outside the gene matches. This CDR3 spans 14 amino acids. On this clone: Its specificity is not known.

The donors (healthy individuals) were bone marrow donors. The PCR employed 60 Vbeta primers together with 13 Jbeta primers. Assay: immunoSEQ multiplex PCR; the TCRdb copy retains only in-frame clones and omits some. The table shows over 100,000 clones, with about three quarters occurring only once. The receptor comes from a female donor in good health and CMV-seropositive. Material for sequencing was PBMCs. The chain has TRBV2 and TRBJ1-1, with 8 bases identical to TRBD1. This CDR3 is CASSEMTGDPEAFF. The CDR3 DNA follows: TGTGCCAGCAGTGAGATGACAGGGGACCCTGAAGCTTTCTTT.